This T cell receptor (beta chain) was identified in a study of vaccination and CD4 T cells after COVID-19. Study-level background: Those taking part got two shots of either the BNT162b2 or the mRNA-1273 vaccine. Controls used CEFX viral epitopes (positive), HIV-1 Nef peptides (negative), or no peptide.

Treatment defined: approximately nine-day PBMC culture with coronavirus spike peptide pools or control peptides (ViraFEST assay). About this clonotype: Its target is unknown.

Sequencing of DNA taken from cultured CD4+ T cells relied on the Oncomine TCR Beta short-read assay. MiXCR, run by TCRdb on the PCR reads, gives a single entry per CDR3 protein. Among fewer than 20,000 distinct CDR3 sequences listed, about 55% were seen once. Per the germline V gene, CDR1 is SGHTA and CDR2 is FQGNSA. CDR3 length: 15 residues. V gave up 1 base and J gave up 1 base, with 10 bases separating them. The chain recombines TRBV7-2 with TRBJ2-5; D is perhaps TRBD2 (5 bases). The sample comprised CD4+ T cells from blood, cultured in vitro. This receptor was obtained from a human donor who had recovered from COVID-19. CDR3 sequence (DNA): TGTGCCAGCAGCTTAGATTCTAGCACCCAAGAGACCCAGTACTTC. This encodes CASSLDSSTQETQYF.